This is a list of T cell receptor beta chains from one sample in a study of T cell responses to AZD1222 COVID-19 vaccine. The assay was immunoSEQ multiplex PCR, and TCRdb's table has in-frame clones only and misses some. The profile shows roughly 140,000 clones, 75% to 95% of them singletons. The source material was peripheral blood, sampled 28 days after the second AZD1222 dose. The source of these receptors is an adult who received the AZD1222 COVID-19 vaccine. Both conserved end residues are part of each CDR3. Fields, in order: D gene, V gene, clone size, J gene, CDR3 DNA, CDR3 protein. D genes are given only for firm matches. Clone sizes are given selectively: once, few, many, or a class where the clone is expanded.

D gene: NA; V gene: TRBV12-3/TRBV12-4; clone size: once; J gene: TRBJ1-2; CDR3 DNA: TGTGCCAGCAACCCTGGGAGGGTTTGGGGCTACACCTTC; CDR3 protein: CASNPGRVWGYTF
D gene: TRBD1; V gene: TRBV5-6; clone size: NA; J gene: TRBJ1-6; CDR3 DNA: TGTGCCAGCAGCTTGGCCCAAGGGGGCGCTTCACCCCTCCACTTT; CDR3 protein: CASSLAQGGASPLHF
D gene: TRBD2; V gene: TRBV14; clone size: NA; J gene: TRBJ2-7; CDR3 DNA: TGTGCCAGCAGCCAAAGAGGCTTGGGGAAGCTACCGGGAGGGATAGGTAACGAGCAGTACTTC; CDR3 protein: CASSQRGLGKLPGGIGNEQYF
D gene: TRBD1; V gene: TRBV2; clone size: NA; J gene: TRBJ2-7; CDR3 DNA: TGTGCCAGCAGTAGCGGACAGGCCCCCCAGCAGTACTTC; CDR3 protein: CASSSGQAPQQYF
D gene: TRBD1; V gene: TRBV2; clone size: NA; J gene: TRBJ1-1; CDR3 DNA: TGTGCCAGCAGTGAAAGGGGGACAGGGGTATCTGAAGCTTTCTTT; CDR3 protein: CASSERGTGVSEAFF
D gene: TRBD2; V gene: TRBV7-8; clone size: NA; J gene: TRBJ2-1; CDR3 DNA: TGTGCCAGCAGCTTAAGGCTAGCGGGGCGGGGTGAGCAGTTCTTC; CDR3 protein: CASSLRLAGRGEQFF
D gene: TRBD1; V gene: TRBV7-2; clone size: once; J gene: TRBJ1-2; CDR3 DNA: TGTGCCAGCAGCCCCCAGGGGGCCCATTCTAACTATGGCTACACCTTC; CDR3 protein: CASSPQGAHSNYGYTF
D gene: NA; V gene: TRBV10-1; clone size: NA; J gene: TRBJ1-1; CDR3 DNA: TGCGCCAGCAAATGGTCAATGAACACTGAAGCTTTCTTT; CDR3 protein: CASKWSMNTEAFF
D gene: NA; V gene: TRBV15; clone size: NA; J gene: TRBJ1-6; CDR3 DNA: TGTGCCACCAGCAGAGACCCAGGCTATAATTCACCCCTCCACTTT; CDR3 protein: CATSRDPGYNSPLHF
D gene: TRBD1; V gene: TRBV27; clone size: NA; J gene: TRBJ1-3; CDR3 DNA: TGTGCCAGCAGTTCAACAGGGGGGAGTGGAAACACCATATATTTT; CDR3 protein: CASSSTGGSGNTIYF
D gene: NA; V gene: TRBV27; clone size: NA; J gene: TRBJ1-5; CDR3 DNA: TGTGCCAGCAGTTTATTCCGGGGAGCTCAGCCCCAGCATTTT; CDR3 protein: CASSLFRGAQPQHF